The 13 T cell receptor beta chains in this list originate from one sample, sequenced in a study of cytomegalovirus exposure and HLA in healthy donors. Researchers ran the PCR with 60 Vbeta and 13 Jbeta primers. Using immunoSEQ multiplex PCR, the repertoire was profiled, and TCRdb retains in-frame clones only, with some absent. In the table there are 150,000 or so clones, approximately 80% of which are singletons. Source material: PBMCs. These receptor sequences come from a man aged 50-59 years in good health and CMV-seropositive.

This chain connects TRBV7-2 to TRBJ2-7; the match to TRBD1 covers 9 bases. This CDR3 comprises 18 residues. V lost 2 bases, J lost 0 bases, and 11 bases stayed unmatched. Germline V gene lookup returns CDR1 SGHTA and CDR2 FQGNSA. For the CDR3, the DNA is TGTGCCAGCAGCTTATCTCCCCGGGGGACAGGGCGCTCCTACGAGCAGTACTTC. Translation: CASSLSPRGTGRSYEQYF.

This clone was seen a single time. CDR3: CASSPRVPQNTEAFF. In DNA form, the CDR3 reads TGTGCCAGCAGCCCGCGGGTCCCTCAAAACACTGAAGCTTTCTTT. The chain employs TRBV5-8 and TRBJ1-1; no clear D. CDR1 is SGHTS and CDR2 is YDEGEE in the germline V gene. This CDR3 comprises 15 residues. V was shortened by 4 bases and J by 2 bases, with 15 bases between the two germline ends.

This clone was counted only a few times. J is TRBJ1-2 and V is TRBV4-3, with TRBD1 as a possible D gene (5 bases). Germline loops: CDR1 LGHNA, CDR2 YSLEER. The CDR3 runs to 16 residues. With 1 base removed from V and 4 bases from J, the gap between germline ends came to 16 bases. Here the CDR3 reads CASSQASTGFFYGYTF. DNA of the CDR3: TGCGCCAGCAGCCAAGCCTCCACAGGCTTCTTCTATGGCTACACCTTC.

This chain connects TRBV29-1 to TRBJ1-1; D uncertain. V lost 1 base and J lost 0, with 6 bases in between. This CDR3 is 13 amino acids long. Germline lookup yields CDR1 SQVTM and CDR2 ANQGSEA. The CDR3 DNA sequence: TGCAGCGTTGAAGCCCGGGTGAACACTGAAGCTTTCTTT. Translation gives CSVEARVNTEAFF. The variable domain in full, with the rest retrieved from reference TRBV29-1 and TRBJ1-1, is SAVISQKPSRDICQRGTSLTIQCQVDSQVTMMFWYRQQPGQSLTLIATANQGSEATYESGFVIDKFPISRPNLTFSTLTVSNMSPEDSSIYLCSVEARVNTEAFFGQGTRLTVV.

The chain carries TRBV7-9 and TRBJ2-1; no clear D gene. CDR3 length: 12 residues. V lost 3 bases and J 5 bases, leaving 5 bases between the germline ends. The germline gives CDR1 SEHNR, CDR2 FQNEAQ (reference sequence). The CDR3 DNA follows: TGTGCCAGCAGCTTGCACAACAATGAGCAGTTCTTC. Translated, it gives CASSLHNNEQFF. Supplemented by reference TRBV7-9 and TRBJ2-1, the full variable domain reads DTGVSQNPRHKITKRGQNVTFRCDPISEHNRLYWYRQTLGQGPEFLTYFQNEAQLEKSRLLSDRFSAERPKGSFSTLEIQRTEQGDSAMYLCASSLHNNEQFFGPGTRLTVL.

This rearrangement joins TRBV7-2 to TRBJ2-5; TRBD2 matches at 10 bases. The CDR3 has 15 residues. CDR1 and CDR2 from the germline V gene are SGHTA and FQGNSA. The V segment lost 4 bases and the J segment 5 bases; nucleotides outside the gene matches: 7. The CDR3: CASSSSGGGWETQYF. CDR3 nucleotides: TGTGCCAGCAGCTCTAGCGGGGGTGGCTGGGAGACCCAGTACTTC.

The rearrangement uses TRBV30 and TRBJ1-2; the D gene is possibly TRBD1 (6 bases). The germline V gene encodes CDR1 GTSNPN and CDR2 SVGIG (reference sequence). This CDR3 is built from 11 residues. Between the trimmed V and J ends, which lost 2 bases and 8 bases, there was a span of 9 bases. CDR3 sequence (DNA): TGTGCCTGGAGTATTGGGGGCGGCTACACCTTC. This translates into CAWSIGGGYTF.

The J gene is TRBJ1-4, the V gene TRBV15; no firm D call. Germline-derived CDR1 and CDR2 are LNHNV and YYDKDF (reference sequence). This CDR3 has 17 residues. V dropped 1 base and J dropped 0 bases, with 12 bases sitting between them. As DNA, the CDR3 is TGTGCCACCAGCAGAGGGAGACGGGGAGCAACTAATGAAAAACTGTTTTTT. It codes for CATSRGRRGATNEKLFF.

J is TRBJ2-7 and V is TRBV6-5, with 8 bases lining up with TRBD1. Germline V lookup: CDR1 MNHEY, CDR2 SVGAGI. CDR3 length: 14 residues. The J segment lost 2 bases and the V segment lost 3 bases, leaving 3 bases of the junction unmatched. The CDR3 region is CASSYKTGAYEQYF. For the CDR3, the DNA is TGTGCCAGCAGTTATAAGACAGGGGCCTACGAGCAGTACTTC.

The chain joins TRBV9 to TRBJ2-3; 8 nucleotides agree with TRBD2. This CDR3 comprises 16 residues. Per the germline V gene, CDR1 is SGDLS and CDR2 is YYNGEE. Trimming took 1 base from V and 9 from J; bases not matched to a gene: 13. CDR3 residues: CASSVSPGGVRKTQYF. The CDR3 DNA follows: TGTGCCAGCAGCGTATCGCCCGGGGGGGTAAGAAAAACGCAGTATTTT.

This chain connects TRBV6-1 to TRBJ1-4, with unresolved D. The CDR3 loop spans 13 amino acids. The V gene lost 7 bases and the J gene lost 2 bases, with 8 bases spanning the gap. The germline V gene has CDR1 MNHNS and CDR2 SASEGT. The CDR3 protein is CASNSGTNEKLFF. The DNA of the CDR3 is TGTGCCAGCAACAGCGGGACTAATGAAAAACTGTTTTTT.

The chain recombines TRBV11-2 with TRBJ2-7; tentative D call: TRBD1 (6 bases). Per germline, CDR1 SGHAT and CDR2 FQNNGV. V was clipped by 5 bases and J by 5 bases, with 22 bases between them. The CDR3 length is 16 residues. CDR3 residues: CASSPGQFAAKDEQYF. In DNA form, the CDR3 reads TGTGCCAGCAGCCCTGGACAGTTCGCCGCGAAAGACGAGCAGTACTTC.

This clone is a singleton in its sample. One junction end disagrees with the germline gene, perhaps due to a read error. This sample also contains other DNA sequences that code for the same CDR3. This chain connects TRBV25-1 to TRBJ2-5; 8 positions match TRBD2. This CDR3 is built from 17 residues. Looked up from germline, CDR1 is MGHDK and CDR2 is SYGVNS. CDR3 protein: CASSAGGGWATQETQYF. CDR3 DNA sequence: TGCGCCAGCAGTGCAGGCGGGGGGTGGGCGACCCAAGAGACCCAGTACTTC. The whole variable domain, remainder taken from reference TRBV25-1 and TRBJ2-5, is EADIYQTPRYLVIGTGKKITLECSQTMGHDKMYWYQQDPGMELHLIHYSYGVNSTEKGDLSSESTVSRIRTEHFPLTLESARPSHTSQYLCASSAGGGWATQETQYFGPGTRLLVL.